This T cell receptor (beta chain) was sequenced in a study of spatial heterogeneity in lung cancer. Study-wide context: Each unique TCR and UMI combination was seen more than ten times on average in raw reads.

TCRdb redid the calling of the 5' RACE reads with MiXCR, one entry per CDR3 protein. The repertoire holds approximately 11,000 distinct CDR3 sequences, with about 12% as singletons. The time point: sample taken at primary tumor resection. A total of around 67 untreated early-stage non-small cell lung cancer patients served as donors. V lost 4 bases and J 0 bases, leaving 12 bases between the germline ends. The CDR3 contains 15 residues. Per the germline V gene, CDR1 is SGHTA and CDR2 is FQGNSA. Whole-study results and caveats: Intratumoral expanded alpha and beta TCR counts were found to track tumor mutation counts.

This clonotype was seen many times. The target antigen is unknown. The V call is TRBV7-2, the J call TRBJ1-1, with D unclear. The source is a female donor with early-stage non-small cell lung cancer. The specimen was lung tumor tissue, collected at surgery. CDR3 sequence reads: CASSSLTSLNTEAFF. The CDR3 bases are TGTGCCAGCAGCTCTTTAACGTCATTGAACACTGAAGCTTTCTTT.